These 24 T cell receptor beta chains share one sample of origin, sequenced in a study of blood T cell repertoires in COVID-19. Sequencing used immunoSEQ multiplex PCR; TCRdb keeps in-frame clones, though not all of them. The table shows nearly 300,000 clones, with approximately 88% occurring only once. Sequenced: peripheral blood. Source of these receptors: a woman younger than 45 who had recovered from COVID-19.

V usage is TRBV4-2 and J usage is TRBJ2-1; TRBD1 agrees at 7 bases. From germline, CDR1 is LGHNA and CDR2 YNFKEQ. After removal of 4 bases from V and 7 bases from J, the junction contained 7 bases not matched to a gene. The CDR3 runs to 14 residues. The CDR3 protein is CASSPYDRANEQFF. In DNA form, the CDR3 reads TGTGCCAGCAGCCCCTACGACAGGGCTAATGAGCAGTTCTTC.

The V call is TRBV4-1, the J call TRBJ2-1, with unresolved D. The CDR3 loop spans 14 amino acids. The V gene lost 0 bases and the J gene lost 9 bases, with 12 bases spanning the gap. Germline V CDR1 and CDR2: MGHRA, YSYEKL. CDR3 region: CASSQDSPSREQFF. The CDR3 DNA is TGCGCCAGCAGCCAAGATTCCCCCAGTCGTGAGCAGTTCTTC.

J is TRBJ2-2 and V is TRBV30; D unresolved. V was trimmed by 4 bases and J by 3 bases, leaving 9 bases between them. The length of the CDR3 is 13 residues. CDR1 and CDR2 (germline): GTSNPN, SVGIG (reference sequence). Written as DNA, the CDR3 is TGTGCCTGGAATGACATCGACACCGGGGAGCTGTTTTTT. Translated: CAWNDIDTGELFF.

The chain employs TRBV4-1 and TRBJ2-3, with D possibly TRBD2 on 5 matching bases. V lost 2 bases and J 5 bases, leaving 8 bases between the germline ends. CDR1 MGHRA and CDR2 YSYEKL come from the germline V gene. This CDR3 is built from 13 residues. The CDR3 protein is CASSQFEGDTQYF. The CDR3 DNA is TGCGCCAGCAGCCAATTTGAGGGAGATACGCAGTATTTT.

This sequence joins TRBV7-3 and TRBJ1-2; TRBD1 is a possible D gene (6 bases). V lost 2 bases, J lost 7 bases, and 11 bases lay in between. The CDR3 covers 13 residues. Per the germline V gene, CDR1 is SGHTA and CDR2 is FQGTGA. Written as DNA, the CDR3 is TGTGCCAGCAGCTTAGATCCAGGGGCTGGCTACACCTTC. Its translation: CASSLDPGAGYTF.

This clone has only one observation. The chain carries TRBV5-6 and TRBJ1-3; D gene uncertain. V was pared by 1 base and J by 4 bases, with 12 bases between. This CDR3 is 15 amino acids long. Germline CDR1 SGHDT, CDR2 YYEEEE. This chain's CDR3 is CASSLWGGSGNTIYF. The CDR3 DNA is TGTGCCAGCAGCTTGTGGGGAGGTTCCGGAAACACCATATATTTT.

This sequence joins TRBV24-1 and TRBJ2-3, with 11 bases lining up with TRBD2. The CDR3 has 16 residues. V lost 3 bases to trimming and J lost 4 bases; unmatched junction nucleotides: 5. CDR1 KGHDR and CDR2 SFDVKD come from the germline V gene. The CDR3 DNA reads TGTGCCACCAGTGATAATGGTAGCGGGGGGGCAGATACGCAGTATTTT. Protein product: CATSDNGSGGADTQYF.

The CDR3 bases are TGTGCCAGCGGCCGGGACAGGTCCTCCGAGACCCAGTACTTC. Protein sequence: CASGRDRSSETQYF. The chain recombines TRBV7-9 with TRBJ2-5; 8 nucleotides agree with TRBD1. V gave up 8 bases and J gave up 5 bases; unmatched junction bases: 10. CDR3 length: 14 residues. Germline V gene sequence: CDR1 SEHNR, CDR2 FQNEAQ (reference sequence).

This chain links TRBV5-1 with TRBJ1-1; D remains unclear. The germline V gene has CDR1 SGHRS and CDR2 YFSETQ. The V end lost 2 bases, the J end lost 1 base, and 15 bases lay between the germline ends. The CDR3 spans 16 residues. The CDR3 sequence is CASSLAGSSGNTEAFF. In nucleotides, the CDR3 is TGCGCCAGCAGCTTAGCGGGGAGCAGTGGGAACACTGAAGCTTTCTTT.

The chain employs TRBV12-3 or TRBV12-4 and TRBJ2-4; no reliable D call. The germline V and J ends were trimmed by 3 bases and 4 bases, with 7 bases remaining between them. The CDR3 is 13 residues long. CDR3 nucleotide sequence: TGTGCCAGCAGTTTGGGCCATAAAAACATTCAGTACTTC. Its translation is CASSLGHKNIQYF.

The CDR3 region has the DNA TGTGCCAGCAGCCAAGCTTCGTGGGGCTATGGGGACTATGGCTACACCTTC. Protein product: CASSQASWGYGDYGYTF. This chain connects TRBV3-1 (or the pseudogene TRBV3-2) to TRBJ1-2; the D gene is possibly TRBD1 (5 bases). The CDR3 runs to 17 residues. V lost 1 base and J 3 bases, leaving 18 bases between the germline ends. Per germline, CDR1 LGHDT and CDR2 YNNKEL (reference sequence).

The chain couples TRBV19 to TRBJ1-5, with D perhaps matching TRBD1 (5 bases). CDR1 is LNHDA and CDR2 is SQIVND in the germline V gene (reference sequence). The CDR3 runs to 13 residues. The V and J ends lost 5 bases and 9 bases respectively, with 14 bases between them. The CDR3 here is CASSAGPRGPQHF. Written as DNA, the CDR3 is TGTGCCAGTAGTGCGGGACCCCGCGGGCCCCAGCATTTT.

With respect to this clone: Other DNA sequences in the sample encode the same CDR3. The chain couples TRBV5-1 to TRBJ2-7, with 10 nucleotides matching TRBD1. Germline CDR1 reads SGHRS; CDR2 reads YFSETQ. Trimming cost V 3 bases and J 2 bases; bases outside gene matches: 5. The CDR3 runs to 15 residues. The CDR3 reads CASSSRDRGAYEQYF. The CDR3 nucleotides are TGCGCCAGCAGCTCCCGGGACAGGGGTGCCTACGAGCAGTACTTC. Full variable domain (missing parts from reference TRBV5-1 and TRBJ2-7): KAGVTQTPRYLIKTRGQQVTLSCSPISGHRSVSWYQQTPGQGLQFLFEYFSETQRNKGNFPGRFSGRQFSNSRSEMNVSTLELGDSALYLCASSSRDRGAYEQYFGPGTRLTVT.

Only one count was recorded for this clone. V usage is TRBV5-4 and J usage is TRBJ2-5; 7 bases are a match to TRBD2. The V gene's germline CDR1 is SGHNT and CDR2 YYREEE (reference sequence). The CDR3 is 16 residues long. With 5 bases clipped from V and 2 bases from J, the junction kept 12 bases outside the gene matches. The CDR3 reads CASSPRSGGSQETQYF. The CDR3 nucleotides are TGTGCCAGCAGTCCCAGGTCGGGGGGATCACAAGAGACCCAGTACTTC.

This chain joins TRBV11-1 and TRBJ1-1, with 8 nucleotides matching TRBD1. The CDR3 is made up of 14 amino acids. Germline V gene data show CDR1 as SGHAT and CDR2 as FQDESV (reference sequence). The J segment lost 4 bases and the V segment lost 4 bases, leaving 5 bases of the junction unmatched. DNA for the CDR3: TGTGCCAGCAGCTACGGACAGGGATCCACTGAAGCTTTCTTT. This codes for CASSYGQGSTEAFF. The full variable domain, with the rest looked up from reference TRBV11-1 and TRBJ1-1, is EAEVAQSPRYKITEKSQAVAFWCDPISGHATLYWYRQILGQGPELLVQFQDESVVDDSQLPKDRFSAERLKGVDSTLKIQPAELGDSAMYLCASSYGQGSTEAFFGQGTRLTVV.

This clone was detected once. V gene TRBV12-3 or TRBV12-4 combines with J gene TRBJ1-5, with D unclear. This CDR3 is built from 12 residues. The germline V and J ends were trimmed by 2 bases and 7 bases, with 6 bases remaining between them. The CDR3 reads CASSLSVQPQHF. CDR3 bases: TGTGCCAGCAGTTTATCTGTCCAGCCCCAGCATTTT.

This chain joins TRBV3-1 (or the pseudogene TRBV3-2) and TRBJ1-3; no reliable D call. Germline V gives CDR1 LGHDT, CDR2 YNNKEL (reference sequence). V lost 2 bases and J lost 2, with 13 bases in between. The CDR3 sequence is 16 residues long. Written as DNA, the CDR3 is TGTGCCAGCAGCCAAAGCTTCCGGGTGACTGGAAACACCATATATTTT. This encodes CASSQSFRVTGNTIYF.

The V gene is TRBV19, the J gene TRBJ1-4; D remains unclear. The germline V and J ends were trimmed by 3 bases and 3 bases, with 8 bases remaining between them. The CDR3 has 14 residues. Germline V CDR1 and CDR2: LNHDA, SQIVND (reference sequence). The CDR3 loop is CASSMAGSNEKLFF. The CDR3 coding sequence is TGTGCCAGTAGTATGGCAGGTTCTAATGAAAAACTGTTTTTT.

The gene calls are TRBV6-2 or TRBV6-3 and TRBJ2-7; D may be TRBD2 (5 bases). The V and J ends lost 2 bases and 0 bases respectively, with 17 bases between them. The CDR3 is 17 residues long. Germline loops: CDR1 MNHEY, CDR2 SVGEGT. The CDR3 protein is CASSYARRQLTSYEQYF. The CDR3 DNA reads TGTGCCAGCAGTTACGCCAGGAGGCAGTTGACCTCCTACGAGCAGTACTTC.

This clone was observed a few times. The genes are TRBV2 and TRBJ1-2; 7 nucleotides align to TRBD1. V shed 8 bases, J shed 8 bases, and the junction held 8 bases outside the gene matches. Germline assignment: CDR1 SNHLY and CDR2 FYNNEI. The CDR3 runs to 12 residues. The CDR3 DNA sequence: TGTGCCAGCGACCGGGACAGCGGGGGCTACACCTTC. Protein product: CASDRDSGGYTF. Using reference TRBV2 and TRBJ1-2 for the parts outside the CDR3, the full variable domain is EPEVTQTPSHQVTQMGQEVILRCVPISNHLYFYWYRQILGQKVEFLVSFYNNEISEKSEIFDDQFSVERPDGSNFTLKIRSTKLEDSAMYFCASDRDSGGYTFGSGTRLTVV.

The V gene is TRBV11-2, the J gene TRBJ2-7, with 9 nucleotides matching TRBD1. Trimming cost V 4 bases and J 3 bases; bases outside gene matches: 13. CDR3 length: 17 amino acids. Germline loops: CDR1 SGHAT, CDR2 FQNNGV. The CDR3, as DNA: TGTGCCAGCAGCTGGGACAGGGCCCTGCACTTTGACTACGAGCAGTACTTC. The encoded protein is CASSWDRALHFDYEQYF.

This chain joins TRBV28 and TRBJ2-7; TRBD1 might be the D (5 bases). V shed 5 bases and J shed 1 base, with 15 bases lying between them. The CDR3 runs 15 residues. Germline V gene sequence: CDR1 MDHEN, CDR2 SYDVKM. CDR3 bases: TGTGCCAGCAGTCTTAGACAGCCACTTTCCTACGAGCAGTACTTC. Translation: CASSLRQPLSYEQYF. Supplemented by reference TRBV28 and TRBJ2-7, the full variable domain reads DVKVTQSSRYLVKRTGEKVFLECVQDMDHENMFWYRQDPGLGLRLIYFSYDVKMKEKGDIPEGYSVSREKKERFSLILESASTNQTSMYLCASSLRQPLSYEQYFGPGTRLTVT.

This chain connects TRBV7-2 to TRBJ1-2; D perhaps matches TRBD1 (5 bases). This CDR3 spans 13 amino acids. The V gene's germline CDR1 is SGHTA and CDR2 FQGNSA. Trimming removed 5 bases at V and 7 bases at J, with 14 bases between. The CDR3, as DNA: TGTGCCAGCAGCACGGGGGGGGGAAGTGGCTACACCTTC. As protein: CASSTGGGSGYTF.

The table lists this clone with a few counts. The chain combines TRBV21-1 with TRBJ2-7; TRBD1, the table's D call, lacks a check against the DNA. TRBV21-1 is termed a pseudogene. CDR3 length equals 15 residues. CDR3 in DNA: TGTGCCAGCAGCAAAGTTGGGACAGGGAGGAGCGAGCAGTACTTC. This sequence encodes CASSKVGTGRSEQYF.